A single sample gave rise to the 9 T cell receptor beta chains below, sequenced in a study of CD8 T cells in Susac syndrome. An input of roughly 0.45 to 1 ug of RNA was subjected to reverse transcription using random hexamers. TCRdb analysed the immunoSEQ multiplex PCR reads with MiXCR anew, one entry per CDR3 protein. Among around 300,000 distinct CDR3 sequences listed, 92% were seen once. The sample comprised CD4+ T cells from PBMCs. The origin of the receptors is a human donor with multiple sclerosis.

The J gene is TRBJ1-5, the V gene TRBV20-1, with D possibly TRBD1 on 5 matching bases. The germline V and J ends were trimmed by 3 bases and 1 base, with 13 bases remaining between them. Germline V lookup: CDR1 DFQATT, CDR2 SNEGSKA (reference sequence). The CDR3 extends over 15 amino acids. This CDR3 reads CSASSPGASNQPQHF. Here the CDR3 DNA reads TGCAGTGCTAGCTCCCCCGGGGCCAGCAATCAGCCCCAGCATTTT.

This chain links TRBV7-2 with TRBJ2-1; TRBD2 matches 8 bases. With V trimmed by 6 bases and J by 8 bases, 9 bases remained unmatched. CDR3 length: 14 amino acids. CDR1 is SGHTA and CDR2 is FQGNSA in the germline V gene. This CDR3 is CASRLGGAADEQFF. DNA of the CDR3: TGTGCCAGCAGACTCGGGGGGGCCGCGGATGAGCAGTTCTTC.

The chain has TRBV12-3 or TRBV12-4 and TRBJ2-6; tentative D call: TRBD2 (6 bases). Between the trimmed V and J ends, which lost 3 bases and 0 bases, there was a span of 12 bases. This CDR3 comprises 17 residues. The CDR3: CASSLLVGGSGANVLTF. CDR3 DNA: TGTGCCAGCAGTTTGCTGGTGGGGGGCTCTGGGGCCAACGTCCTGACTTTC.

CDR3 protein: CASSPTLTGDYGYTF. The CDR3 DNA reads as TGTGCCAGCAGCCCGACCCTGACAGGGGACTATGGCTACACCTTC. J is TRBJ1-2 and V is TRBV14; 8 bases map to TRBD1. The V gene end was trimmed by 4 bases and the J gene end by 3 bases; junction bases not matched to a gene: 7. This CDR3 comprises 15 residues. Germline assignment: CDR1 SGHDN and CDR2 FVKESK.

This chain connects TRBV18 to TRBJ2-6; D unclear. V lost 0 bases, J lost 0 bases, and 9 bases lay in between. The CDR3 is 17 residues long. Germline values: CDR1 KGHSH, CDR2 LQKENI. For the CDR3, the DNA is TGTGCCAGCTCACCACCGTCCGTAACCTCTGGGGCCAACGTCCTGACTTTC. Protein sequence: CASSPPSVTSGANVLTF.

This chain uses TRBV4-1 with TRBJ2-1, with 12 bases aligning to TRBD2. The CDR3 consists of 17 residues. The V gene end was trimmed by 3 bases and the J gene end by 8 bases; junction bases not matched to a gene: 11. The germline gives CDR1 MGHRA, CDR2 YSYEKL. This CDR3 reads CASSQGLAGGPVDEQFF. DNA of the CDR3: TGCGCCAGCAGCCAGGGCCTAGCGGGAGGGCCGGTCGATGAGCAGTTCTTC.

The rearrangement uses TRBV20-1 and TRBJ2-3, with a possible D match to TRBD2 (7 bases). V lost 3 bases, J lost 4 bases, and 14 bases lay in between. Germline lookup yields CDR1 DFQATT and CDR2 SNEGSKA (reference sequence). There are 14 residues in the CDR3. This CDR3 reads CSASLREGADTQYF. For the CDR3, the DNA is TGCAGTGCTAGTCTGAGGGAGGGGGCAGATACGCAGTATTTT.

The CDR3 loop reads CASSKATSGRPLEQYF. CDR3 coding DNA: TGTGCCAGCAGCAAAGCGACTAGCGGGAGGCCTCTCGAGCAGTACTTC. The V gene is TRBV21-1, the J gene TRBJ2-7; the DNA was not compared with TRBD2, the D call given in the table. TRBV21-1 is shown as a pseudogene. This CDR3 is built from 16 residues.

This rearrangement joins TRBV30 to TRBJ1-2; D perhaps matches TRBD1 (6 bases). Trimming took 0 bases from V and 4 from J, leaving 6 bases between them. Germline V CDR1 and CDR2: GTSNPN, SVGIG (reference sequence). The CDR3 has 12 amino acids. The CDR3 reads CAWSVGGYGYTF. For the CDR3, the DNA is TGTGCCTGGAGTGTAGGGGGCTATGGCTACACCTTC.